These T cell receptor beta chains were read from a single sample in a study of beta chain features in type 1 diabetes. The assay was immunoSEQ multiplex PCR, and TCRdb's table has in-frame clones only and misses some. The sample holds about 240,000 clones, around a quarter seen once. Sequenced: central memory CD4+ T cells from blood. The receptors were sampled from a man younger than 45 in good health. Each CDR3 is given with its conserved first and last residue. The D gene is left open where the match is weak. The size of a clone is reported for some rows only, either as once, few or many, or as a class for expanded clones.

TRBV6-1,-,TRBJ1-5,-,CASSDSGNGLNQPQHF
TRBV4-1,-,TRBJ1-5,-,CASSQGVWSNQPQHF
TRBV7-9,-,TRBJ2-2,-,CASSFPANTGELFF
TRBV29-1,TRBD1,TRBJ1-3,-,CSVQDREVTGNTIYF
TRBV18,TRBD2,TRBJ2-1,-,CASSPRLAGGGVSEQFF
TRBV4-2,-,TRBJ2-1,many,CASSQGGQTYNEQFF
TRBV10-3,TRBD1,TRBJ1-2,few,CAISHRQGNYGYTF
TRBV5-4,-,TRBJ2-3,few,CASSFPDQTQYF
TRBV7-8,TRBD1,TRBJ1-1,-,CASSTQGQLNTEAFF
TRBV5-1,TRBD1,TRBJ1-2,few,CASSAGTADYGYTF
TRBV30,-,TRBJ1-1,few,CAWSVQAAFEAFF
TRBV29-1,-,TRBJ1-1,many,CSVDGRMNTEAFF
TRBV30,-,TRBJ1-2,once,CAWSPENYGYTF
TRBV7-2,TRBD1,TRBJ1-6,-,CASSLGQGAYNSPLHF
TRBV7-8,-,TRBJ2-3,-,CASSLQGMPDTQYF
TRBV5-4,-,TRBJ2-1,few,CASSPEYDTYNEQFF
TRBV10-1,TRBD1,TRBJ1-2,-,CASSDRTGADYGYTF
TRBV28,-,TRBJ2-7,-,CASSWGHEQYF
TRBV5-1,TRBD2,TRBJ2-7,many,CASSALAGSGEQYF
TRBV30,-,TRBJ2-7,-,CAWGVLSYEQYF
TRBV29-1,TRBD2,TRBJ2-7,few,CSVVPSGSQVSYEQYF
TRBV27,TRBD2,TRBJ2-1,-,CASSRSSLAGEQFF
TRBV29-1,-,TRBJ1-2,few,CSVEESTGFGGYTF
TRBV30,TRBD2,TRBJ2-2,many,CAWSVLASSGAGELFF
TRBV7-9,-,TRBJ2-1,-,CASSPGASETDEQFF